These 32 T cell receptor beta chains were all obtained from the same sample, sequenced in a study of T cell responses to AZD1222 COVID-19 vaccine. Profiled with immunoSEQ multiplex PCR; TCRdb holds only in-frame clones, not every one. The sample consists of about 110,000 clones, approximately 91% of them appearing once. The sample here was peripheral blood, taken on day 0 of AZD1222 vaccination. Receptor source: an adult in good health.

The chain joins TRBV6-5 to TRBJ2-7, with TRBD1 identical over 7 bases. The CDR3 has 15 amino acids. Losses at the gene ends were 4 bases for V and 0 bases for J; bases not matched to a gene: 6. Germline CDR1 and CDR2: MNHEY and SVGAGI. In DNA form, the CDR3 reads TGTGCCAGCAGTTCCGGACAGGCGATCTCCTACGAGCAGTACTTC. As protein: CASSSGQAISYEQYF.

The rearrangement joins TRBV27 to TRBJ1-1; no reliable D call. The V gene lost 6 bases and the J gene lost 0 bases, with 11 bases spanning the gap. The CDR3 runs to 14 residues. The germline V gene has CDR1 MNHEY and CDR2 SMNVEV (reference sequence). The CDR3 coding sequence is TGTGCCAGCAGAGCACAGACTTTGAACACTGAAGCTTTCTTT. As protein: CASRAQTLNTEAFF.

The chain carries TRBV9 and TRBJ2-3; D ambiguous. The CDR3 extends over 14 amino acids. The germline CDR1 and CDR2 sequences are SGDLS and YYNGEE. V shed 4 bases and J shed 6 bases, with 15 bases lying between them. This chain's CDR3 is CASSLLSGWDTQYF. The DNA of the CDR3 is TGTGCCAGCAGCCTTTTGTCGGGCTGGGATACGCAGTATTTT.

This clone was counted once. CDR3 DNA: TGTGCCAGCAGTTGGAGTGAAAACATTCAGTACTTC. Residues: CASSWSENIQYF. The chain carries TRBV6-6 and TRBJ2-4, with D unclear. CDR3 length equals 12 residues. With 4 bases removed from V and 5 bases from J, the gap between germline ends came to 6 bases. CDR1 is MNHNY and CDR2 is SVGAGI in the germline V gene (reference sequence).

This sequence joins TRBV6-5 and TRBJ1-3; no reliable D call. The CDR3 consists of 14 residues. Germline CDR1 reads MNHEY; CDR2 reads SVGAGI. The V gene lost 8 bases and the J gene lost 2 bases, with 13 bases spanning the gap. Here the CDR3 reads CASFTGNAGNTIYF. The CDR3 bases are TGTGCCAGCTTCACGGGAAATGCTGGAAACACCATATATTTT.

DNA for the CDR3: TGTGCCAGCAGCACGGGACTAGCGGGGGGCGATGAGCAGTTCTTC. The encoded protein is CASSTGLAGGDEQFF. This chain joins TRBV7-2 and TRBJ2-1; 15 bases align to TRBD2. The V segment lost 5 bases and the J segment 8 bases; nucleotides outside the gene matches: 4. Germline lookup yields CDR1 SGHTA and CDR2 FQGNSA. The CDR3 extends over 15 amino acids. The full variable domain, in which reference TRBV7-2 and TRBJ2-1 provide the parts outside the CDR3, is GAGVSQSPSNKVTEKGKDVELRCDPISGHTALYWYRQSLGQGLEFLIYFQGNSAPDKSGLPSDRFSAERTGGSVSTLTIQRTQQEDSAVYLCASSTGLAGGDEQFFGPGTRLTVL.

The CDR3 DNA is TGTGCCAGCAGTATTTACCTCGTCTCTGGAAACACCATATATTTT. Its protein is CASSIYLVSGNTIYF. This chain links TRBV7-9 with TRBJ1-3; D gene uncertain. Trimming took off 6 bases at V and 0 bases at J, with 12 bases between the two ends. The CDR3 contains 15 residues. Germline-derived CDR1 and CDR2 are SEHNR and FQNEAQ (reference sequence).

Concerning this clone: Germline is not matched at one junction end, which may reflect a read error. The rearrangement uses TRBV3-1 (or the pseudogene TRBV3-2) and TRBJ2-7; a weak D match, TRBD2 (5 bases). The germline CDR1 and CDR2 sequences are LGHDT and YNNKEL (reference sequence). The CDR3 totals 12 residues. The CDR3 sequence: CASSQDLSGMCF. The CDR3 coding sequence is TGTGCCAGCAGCCAAGATCTGTCGGGGATGTGCTTC.

This clone was counted between two and nine times. This chain joins TRBV7-2 and TRBJ2-2; 7 bases align to TRBD1. V lost 4 bases and J lost 0; bases outside the gene matches: 2. CDR1 is SGHTA, CDR2 FQGNSA, per germline. The CDR3 extends over 15 amino acids. The CDR3 nucleotides are TGTGCCAGCAGCTGGGGGACAGCGAACACCGGGGAGCTGTTTTTT. The encoded protein is CASSWGTANTGELFF.

This chain links TRBV28 with TRBJ2-1, with 7 bases fitting TRBD1. The CDR3 totals 13 residues. The V gene end was trimmed by 6 bases and the J gene end by 7 bases; junction bases not matched to a gene: 6. Germline CDR1 reads MDHEN; CDR2 reads SYDVKM. The CDR3 DNA follows: TGTGCCAGCAGAAAACCAGGGGGTAATGAGCAGTTCTTC. Amino acid sequence: CASRKPGGNEQFF. Supplemented by reference TRBV28 and TRBJ2-1, the full variable domain reads DVKVTQSSRYLVKRTGEKVFLECVQDMDHENMFWYRQDPGLGLRLIYFSYDVKMKEKGDIPEGYSVSREKKERFSLILESASTNQTSMYLCASRKPGGNEQFFGPGTRLTVL.

This clone was seen only once. This rearrangement joins TRBV29-1 to TRBJ2-5, with 7 bases lining up with TRBD2. Looked up from germline, CDR1 is SQVTM and CDR2 is ANQGSEA. Trimming took 1 base from V and 7 from J; bases not matched to a gene: 15. There are 16 residues in the CDR3. The CDR3 DNA sequence: TGCAGCGTTGAAGGTATCTCGAGCGGGCGCGGGGGGACCCAGTACTTC. It encodes CSVEGISSGRGGTQYF. Full variable domain (remainder filled in from reference TRBV29-1 and TRBJ2-5): SAVISQKPSRDICQRGTSLTIQCQVDSQVTMMFWYRQQPGQSLTLIATANQGSEATYESGFVIDKFPISRPNLTFSTLTVSNMSPEDSSIYLCSVEGISSGRGGTQYFGPGTRLLVL.

This clone was recorded once. The chain uses TRBV9 and TRBJ1-3, with D hard to call. The V end lost 4 bases, the J end lost 2 bases, and 13 bases lay between the germline ends. The CDR3 consists of 15 residues. The germline gives CDR1 SGDLS, CDR2 YYNGEE. CDR3 bases: TGTGCCAGCAGCCGCTCGGGAGGCACTGGAAACACCATATATTTT. Its protein product is CASSRSGGTGNTIYF. Combining the CDR3 with reference TRBV9 and TRBJ1-3 gives the whole variable domain DSGVTQTPKHLITATGQRVTLRCSPRSGDLSVYWYQQSLDQGLQFLIQYYNGEERAKGNILERFSAQQFPDLHSELNLSSLELGDSALYFCASSRSGGTGNTIYFGEGSWLTVV.

This chain joins TRBV25-1 and TRBJ2-5; D possibly uses TRBD1 or TRBD2 (5 bases each). V was shortened by 4 bases and J by 5 bases, with 14 bases between the two germline ends. Per the germline V gene, CDR1 is MGHDK and CDR2 is SYGVNS. The length of the CDR3 is 14 residues. For the CDR3, the DNA is TGTGCCAGCAGTGCTGGGACGAATCCGGAGACCCAGTACTTC. Translation gives CASSAGTNPETQYF.

The rearrangement joins TRBV5-4 to TRBJ1-2, with D possibly being TRBD1 (5 bases). The V end was cut by 4 bases, the J end by 0 bases, with 16 bases between. CDR1 is SGHNT and CDR2 is YYREEE in the germline V gene (reference sequence). This CDR3 has 16 residues. The CDR3 region is CASSAPFGGTNYGYTF. The CDR3 DNA reads TGTGCCAGCAGCGCCCCCTTCGGGGGGACTAACTATGGCTACACCTTC.

V gene TRBV5-1 combines with J gene TRBJ1-3, with D possibly TRBD1 on 5 matching bases. This CDR3 contains 14 residues. Germline V CDR1 and CDR2: SGHRS, YFSETQ. Trimming cost V 2 bases and J 2 bases, with 8 bases left between them. The CDR3 sequence is CASSFQGTGNTIYF. DNA for the CDR3: TGCGCCAGCAGCTTTCAGGGTACTGGAAACACCATATATTTT. The entire variable domain, with the rest obtained from reference TRBV5-1 and TRBJ1-3, is as follows: KAGVTQTPRYLIKTRGQQVTLSCSPISGHRSVSWYQQTPGQGLQFLFEYFSETQRNKGNFPGRFSGRQFSNSRSEMNVSTLELGDSALYLCASSFQGTGNTIYFGEGSWLTVV.

CDR3 region: CASSLRGSSGQFSGNTIYF. DNA of the CDR3: TGTGCCAGCAGCTTAAGGGGGTCCAGCGGACAGTTCTCTGGAAACACCATATATTTT. The chain employs TRBV7-9 and TRBJ1-3; D perhaps matches TRBD1 (6 bases). Germline V gives CDR1 SEHNR, CDR2 FQNEAQ (reference sequence). The CDR3 is 19 residues long. Trimming pared 2 bases from V and 0 bases from J, leaving 20 bases between.

The V gene is TRBV4-3, the J gene TRBJ1-3; D might be TRBD1 (5 bases). Germline lookup yields CDR1 LGHNA and CDR2 YSLEER. The CDR3 sequence is 18 residues long. V dropped 0 bases and J dropped 0 bases, with 15 bases sitting between them. CDR3 nucleotides: TGCGCCAGCAGCCAAGATCGGGGGAACACCCTCTCTGGAAACACCATATATTTT. It codes for CASSQDRGNTLSGNTIYF.

CDR3 DNA sequence: TGTGCCAGCAGCGTGCTCCGAGGGGGCGGGACGGAGACCCAGTACTTC. Amino acid sequence: CASSVLRGGGTETQYF. The rearrangement joins TRBV9 to TRBJ2-5; TRBD1 is a possible D gene (7 bases). Trimming stripped 2 bases from V and 5 bases from J, with 19 bases between. Germline values: CDR1 SGDLS, CDR2 YYNGEE. The length of the CDR3 is 16 residues.

The rearrangement joins TRBV6-5 to TRBJ1-5; D possibly corresponds to TRBD1 (5 bases). V lost 0 bases, J lost 9 bases, and 15 bases lay in between. CDR3 size: 15 residues. Looked up from germline, CDR1 is MNHEY and CDR2 is SVGAGI. CDR3: CASSYSGAPYGPQHF. The CDR3 DNA is TGTGCCAGCAGTTACTCAGGGGCCCCCTATGGGCCCCAGCATTTT.

This rearrangement joins TRBV10-3 to TRBJ2-3; 8 bases are a match to TRBD2. J was trimmed by 0 bases and V by 2 bases; bases with no gene match: 4. The CDR3 loop spans 16 amino acids. Germline V gene data show CDR1 as ENHRY and CDR2 as SYGVKD. The CDR3 nucleotides are TGTGCCATCAGTGAGGCTTCTAGCGGGAGCACAGATACGCAGTATTTT. It codes for CAISEASSGSTDTQYF.

J is TRBJ1-1 and V is TRBV6-5; the D is unclear. This CDR3 region has 11 residues. The germline gives CDR1 MNHEY, CDR2 SVGAGI. Between the trimmed V and J ends, which lost 7 bases and 1 base, there was a span of 4 bases. The chain's CDR3 is CASTSNTEAFF. The CDR3 bases are TGTGCCAGCACCTCGAACACTGAAGCTTTCTTT.

V gene TRBV5-4 combines with J gene TRBJ2-7; D possibly corresponds to TRBD2 (5 bases). The CDR3 spans 13 residues. Germline V CDR1 and CDR2: SGHNT, YYREEE (reference sequence). V was shortened by 1 base and J by 7 bases, with 12 bases between the two germline ends. CDR3 sequence (DNA): TGTGCCAGCAGCTTGCAGGTAACGGGGGAGCAGTACTTC. This encodes CASSLQVTGEQYF.

The rearrangement joins TRBV9 to TRBJ1-4, with D possibly being TRBD1 (6 bases). V lost 4 bases to trimming and J lost 2 bases, with 9 bases between them. From germline, CDR1 is SGDLS and CDR2 YYNGEE. The CDR3 has 14 amino acids. The DNA of the CDR3 is TGTGCCAGCAGCCTACAGGGCACTAATGAAAAACTGTTTTTT. Protein sequence: CASSLQGTNEKLFF.

The chain joins TRBV7-9 to TRBJ1-2; TRBD1 agrees at 7 bases. Germline assignment: CDR1 SEHNR and CDR2 FQNEAQ (reference sequence). V lost 5 bases and J lost 7; bases outside the gene matches: 7. The CDR3 consists of 13 residues. The CDR3 loop is CASSPQGTGGYTF. The CDR3 DNA reads as TGTGCCAGCAGCCCACAGGGGACGGGTGGCTACACCTTC.

The rearrangement uses TRBV12-5 and TRBJ1-1, with TRBD1 matching 9 bases. The CDR3 length is 16 residues. The trim removed 3 bases at V and 5 bases at J, leaving 10 bases unmatched. Germline values: CDR1 LGHNT, CDR2 FRNRAP. The CDR3 region is CASGFGTGTGLTEAFF. CDR3 DNA: TGTGCTAGTGGTTTCGGAACCGGGACAGGGCTAACTGAAGCTTTCTTT.

The V gene is TRBV6-6, the J gene TRBJ1-2; no firm D call. Germline V lookup: CDR1 MNHNY, CDR2 SVGAGI (reference sequence). CDR3 size: 16 residues. V was shortened by 0 bases and J by 3 bases, with 14 bases between the two germline ends. The CDR3 protein is CASSYSPTRGDYGYTF. DNA for the CDR3: TGTGCCAGCAGTTACTCGCCAACCCGGGGTGACTATGGCTACACCTTC.

The J gene is TRBJ1-1, the V gene TRBV14; D is undetermined. Germline V gene sequence: CDR1 SGHDN, CDR2 FVKESK. V shed 2 bases and J shed 4 bases, with 11 bases lying between them. CDR3 length: 14 amino acids. The CDR3 sequence is CASSQNALGTEAFF. The CDR3 DNA follows: TGTGCCAGCAGCCAAAACGCCCTGGGCACTGAAGCTTTCTTT.

This chain uses TRBV12-3 or TRBV12-4 with TRBJ2-5; D call uncertain. The CDR3 loop spans 11 amino acids. V was trimmed by 6 bases and J by 1 base, leaving 3 bases between them. CDR3 region: CASSLQETQYF. CDR3 nucleotide sequence: TGTGCCAGCAGCCTCCAAGAGACCCAGTACTTC.

The chain combines TRBV6-5 with TRBJ1-1; D is unclear. The germline V gene encodes CDR1 MNHEY and CDR2 SVGAGI. This CDR3 has 16 residues. Trimming stripped 0 bases from V and 4 bases from J, with 15 bases between. The CDR3 DNA follows: TGTGCCAGCAGTTACTCGACGGTTGGGCCCGCCACTGAAGCTTTCTTT. It translates to CASSYSTVGPATEAFF.

This chain links TRBV6-6 with TRBJ2-7; 7 bases are shared with TRBD1. This CDR3 spans 14 amino acids. With 2 bases clipped from V and 2 bases from J, the junction kept 3 bases outside the gene matches. Germline assignment: CDR1 MNHNY and CDR2 SVGAGI (reference sequence). Here the CDR3 reads CASSYRGPTYEQYF. The CDR3 DNA is TGTGCCAGCAGTTACAGGGGGCCCACCTACGAGCAGTACTTC.

The chain links TRBV4-1 to TRBJ2-1; 12 nucleotides match TRBD2. The CDR3 sequence is 14 residues long. Germline CDR1 reads MGHRA; CDR2 reads YSYEKL. Trimming removed 3 bases from V and 16 bases from J; junction bases left unmatched: 10. The CDR3 DNA reads as TGCGCCAGCAGCCAGAGACTAGCGGGAGTGGTAGGATTCTTC. It translates to CASSQRLAGVVGFF.

This chain uses TRBV30 with TRBJ2-5, with TRBD2 matching 9 bases. The CDR3 is 12 amino acids. V lost 5 bases, J lost 5 bases, and 3 bases stayed unmatched. Per the germline V gene, CDR1 is GTSNPN and CDR2 is SVGIG (reference sequence). CDR3 in DNA: TGTGCCTGGGGCGGGGGGGTGGAGACCCAGTACTTC. It encodes CAWGGGVETQYF.